These 24 T cell receptor beta chains originate from one sample sequenced in a study of Tregs in tolerant kidney transplant recipients (dated by TCRdb to about 2019). The library was obtained by the immunoSEQ multiplex PCR assay. TCRdb obtained this table from immuneACCESS and retained in-frame rearrangements with V and J assigned. These tables miss some clones; where compared with another copy, unresolved V genes account for less than half of the shortfall, and the remainder is unexplained. The sample table shows around 50,000 clones, and about 91% are seen once. 15% of the sample comes from the top ten. Related donors were used in the transplants with nonmyeloablative bone marrow transplantation, and mixed chimerism was transient in the human trials. Sequencing was performed on CD8+ T cells from blood (PBMCs), taken 24 months after the transplant. Receptor source: a human patient who received a combined kidney and bone marrow transplant. Donor T cells from the graft may be present among the T cells after a transplant.

The sample holds one count of this clone. The chain couples TRBV19 to TRBJ1-1; D unresolved. Germline CDR1 LNHDA, CDR2 SQIVND (reference sequence). CDR3 length: 14 amino acids. V was shortened by 5 bases and J by 0 bases, with 10 bases between the two germline ends. The CDR3 DNA reads as TGTGCCAGTAGTGTTATCGAGTTGAACACTGAAGCTTTCTTT. It translates to CASSVIELNTEAFF.

The chain links TRBV11-3 to TRBJ2-5, with D maybe TRBD1 (6 bases). The CDR3 spans 15 residues. Per the germline V gene, CDR1 is SGHNT and CDR2 is YENEEA. Trimming took off 5 bases at V and 2 bases at J, with 15 bases between the two ends. The CDR3 protein is CASSTWDNQQETQYF. The CDR3 DNA reads TGTGCCAGCAGCACTTGGGACAACCAGCAAGAGACCCAGTACTTC. Based on the CDR3 plus reference TRBV11-3 and TRBJ2-5, the full variable domain is EAGVVQSPRYKIIEKKQPVAFWCNPISGHNTLYWYLQNLGQGPELLIRYENEEAVDDSQLPKDRFSAERLKGVDSTLKIQPAELGDSAVYLCASSTWDNQQETQYFGPGTRLLVL.

This chain uses TRBV9 with TRBJ2-1; 12 bases fit TRBD2. J lost 8 bases, V lost 3 bases, and 12 bases had no gene match. This CDR3 is 17 amino acids long. CDR1 is SGDLS and CDR2 is YYNGEE in the germline V gene. The CDR3 nucleotides read TGTGCCAGCAGCGGACCACTAGCGGGAGGACAATCCCATGAGCAGTTCTTC. Amino acid sequence: CASSGPLAGGQSHEQFF.

The chain has TRBV27 and TRBJ1-3; 10 nucleotides agree with TRBD1. The CDR3 is made up of 16 amino acids. CDR1 is MNHEY, CDR2 SMNVEV, per germline (reference sequence). J was trimmed by 2 bases and V by 2 bases; bases with no gene match: 3. CDR3 amino acids: CASSLTGQGPGNTIYF. In nucleotides, the CDR3 is TGTGCCAGCAGTTTAACGGGACAGGGGCCTGGAAACACCATATATTTT.

This chain joins TRBV5-1 and TRBJ2-5; D is unclear. Germline V CDR1 and CDR2: SGHRS, YFSETQ. CDR3 length: 13 amino acids. Trimming stripped 4 bases from V and 0 bases from J, with 7 bases between. The CDR3 region is CASSPDNQETQYF. CDR3 bases: TGCGCCAGCAGCCCAGACAACCAAGAGACCCAGTACTTC.

The gene calls are TRBV4-3 and TRBJ2-6, with a tentative D call TRBD1 (5 bases). CDR3 length: 17 residues. V was clipped by 0 bases and J by 1 base, with 10 bases between them. Germline CDR1 and CDR2: LGHNA and YSLEER. CDR3 in amino acids: CASSQDRAMSGANVLTF. The CDR3 DNA follows: TGCGCCAGCAGCCAAGACAGGGCCATGTCTGGGGCCAACGTCCTGACTTTC.

The chain combines TRBV16 with TRBJ2-1; 8 positions match TRBD2. The V gene end was trimmed by 0 bases and the J gene end by 2 bases; junction bases not matched to a gene: 3. This CDR3 comprises 16 residues. In germline, CDR1 is KGHSY, CDR2 FQNENV. As DNA, the CDR3 is TGTGCCAGCAGCCAATCCTCGGGGGGGACCTACAATGAGCAGTTCTTC. Its protein product is CASSQSSGGTYNEQFF.

This clone has a single count. The genes are TRBV27 and TRBJ2-4, with 7 positions matching TRBD1. This CDR3 region has 15 residues. Trimming at V came to 0 bases and at J to 5 bases, leaving 4 bases not matched to a gene. Germline values: CDR1 MNHEY, CDR2 SMNVEV (reference sequence). The CDR3 sequence is CASSLSHRGENIQYF. CDR3 sequence (DNA): TGTGCCAGCAGTTTATCTCACAGGGGCGAAAACATTCAGTACTTC.

CDR3 nucleotide sequence: TGCGCCAGCAGCCAAATGATAGGGGTACCTAGCACAGATACGCAGTATTTT. This encodes CASSQMIGVPSTDTQYF. The V call is TRBV4-3, the J call TRBJ2-3; D might be TRBD1 (5 bases). Germline CDR1 reads LGHNA; CDR2 reads YSLEER. The CDR3 extends over 17 amino acids. The V end lost 2 bases, the J end lost 0 bases, and 15 bases lay between the germline ends.

J is TRBJ2-1 and V is TRBV7-9, with D maybe TRBD2 (6 bases). Per the germline V gene, CDR1 is SEHNR and CDR2 is FQNEAQ (reference sequence). V was trimmed by 6 bases and J by 8 bases, leaving 20 bases between them. This CDR3 spans 15 amino acids. Here the CDR3 reads CASSPPGSGVDEQFF. CDR3 nucleotide sequence: TGTGCCAGCAGTCCCCCGGGTAGCGGTGTCGATGAGCAGTTCTTC.

The rearrangement links TRBV2 to TRBJ1-1, with TRBD1 identical over 9 bases. The CDR3 sequence is 16 residues long. Germline V gene lookup returns CDR1 SNHLY and CDR2 FYNNEI. V trimming: 6 bases; J trimming: 0 bases; junction bases outside the gene matches: 8. The CDR3 nucleotides read TGTGCCAGCAGCAGACAGGGGGGATCGTTGAACACTGAAGCTTTCTTT. Translating it yields CASSRQGGSLNTEAFF.

CDR3 bases: TGTGCCAGCAGCTGGGGACTAGCGGGTGGTTCAGATACGCAGTATTTT. This gives the protein CASSWGLAGGSDTQYF. This sequence joins TRBV11-1 and TRBJ2-3; 12 bases map to TRBD2. Trimming removed 4 bases from V and 4 bases from J; junction bases left unmatched: 6. CDR3 size: 16 residues. The germline gives CDR1 SGHAT, CDR2 FQDESV (reference sequence).

For the CDR3, the DNA is TGTGCCAGCAGTTTCTCAGGGGCCAATCAGCCCCAGCATTTT. This encodes CASSFSGANQPQHF. This chain links TRBV27 with TRBJ1-5; tentative D call: TRBD1 (6 bases). This CDR3 comprises 14 residues. The germline gives CDR1 MNHEY, CDR2 SMNVEV (reference sequence). V lost 3 bases and J lost 3, with 9 bases in between.

V gene TRBV27 combines with J gene TRBJ2-1, with unresolved D. Germline CDR1 and CDR2: MNHEY and SMNVEV (reference sequence). V was pared by 2 bases and J by 0 bases, with 8 bases between. The CDR3 has 15 amino acids. CDR3 nucleotide sequence: TGTGCCAGCAGTTTAGGTCTAGTCTCCTACAATGAGCAGTTCTTC. Translation: CASSLGLVSYNEQFF.

The chain uses TRBV5-6 and TRBJ2-7; D may be TRBD1 (5 bases). This CDR3 contains 15 residues. Germline CDR1 is SGHDT and CDR2 is YYEEEE. V lost 8 bases and J 5 bases, leaving 23 bases between the germline ends. This CDR3 reads CASSISGNGFDEQYF. The DNA for the CDR3 is TGTGCCAGTAGTATTTCAGGGAATGGGTTCGACGAGCAGTACTTC. The complete variable domain, with remaining parts taken from reference TRBV5-6 and TRBJ2-7, reads DAGVTQSPTHLIKTRGQQVTLRCSPKSGHDTVSWYQQALGQGPQFIFQYYEEEERQRGNFPDRFSGHQFPNYSSELNVNALLLGDSALYLCASSISGNGFDEQYFGPGTRLTVT.

The V and J genes are TRBV4-1 and TRBJ1-1, with TRBD1 identical over 12 bases. CDR1 MGHRA and CDR2 YSYEKL come from the germline V gene. This CDR3 contains 15 residues. V lost 4 bases, J lost 7 bases, and 7 bases stayed unmatched. CDR3 sequence (DNA): TGCGCCAGCAGCCCCCCGGGACAGGGGGCCCGTGAAGCTTTCTTT. Protein: CASSPPGQGAREAFF.

The rearrangement uses TRBV20-1 and TRBJ2-7; D is uncertain. The germline V gene encodes CDR1 DFQATT and CDR2 SNEGSKA (reference sequence). CDR3 length: 11 residues. With 3 bases removed from V and 3 bases from J, the gap between germline ends came to 6 bases. DNA for the CDR3: TGCAGTGCTAGTCGGAGCTACGAGCAGTACTTC. It specifies CSASRSYEQYF.

V usage is TRBV30 and J usage is TRBJ2-5; 10 bases fit TRBD1. The CDR3 runs to 13 residues. From germline, CDR1 is GTSNPN and CDR2 SVGIG (reference sequence). The ends lost 2 bases at V and 4 bases at J; junction bases unmatched: 1. CDR3 residues: CAWSRTGGETQYF. DNA of the CDR3: TGTGCCTGGAGTCGGACAGGGGGAGAGACCCAGTACTTC.

A remark on this clone: This sample includes further DNA sequences coding for the same CDR3. The rearrangement links TRBV11-3 to TRBJ1-1, with D possibly being TRBD1 (6 bases). The CDR3 totals 15 residues. The germline gives CDR1 SGHNT, CDR2 YENEEA. V was shortened by 1 base and J by 4 bases, with 13 bases between the two germline ends. The CDR3 is CASSLGREGVTEAFF. The CDR3 DNA is TGTGCCAGCAGCTTAGGCAGGGAGGGGGTCACTGAAGCTTTCTTT.

The chain uses TRBV6-6 and TRBJ2-7; TRBD1 matches 7 bases. From germline, CDR1 is MNHNY and CDR2 SVGAGI (reference sequence). The V and J ends lost 0 bases and 4 bases, in that order; junction bases with no gene match: 3. This CDR3 contains 14 residues. The CDR3 sequence: CASSYSPGQYEQYF. In DNA form, the CDR3 reads TGTGCCAGCAGTTACTCCCCGGGACAGTACGAGCAGTACTTC.

The CDR3 nucleotides read TGTGCCACGGGACAGGACCTCTCTGGAAACACCATATATTTT. This gives the protein CATGQDLSGNTIYF. The rearrangement joins TRBV15 to TRBJ1-3; 8 nucleotides match TRBD1. Losses at the gene ends were 9 bases for V and 0 bases for J; bases not matched to a gene: 4. This CDR3 has 14 amino acids. Germline CDR1 is LNHNV and CDR2 is YYDKDF (reference sequence).

This clone appeared a few times. The chain joins TRBV13 to TRBJ2-7, with 10 positions matching TRBD2. Germline-derived CDR1 and CDR2 are PRHDT and FYEKMQ (reference sequence). V lost 4 bases, J lost 0 bases, and 3 bases stayed unmatched. The CDR3 is 15 amino acids. CDR3 residues: CASSSGLAASYEQYF. The CDR3 DNA follows: TGTGCCAGCAGCTCAGGACTAGCGGCCTCCTACGAGCAGTACTTC.

The CDR3 is CASSQDGGGQVNEKLFF. In DNA, the CDR3 is TGCGCCAGCAGCCAAGATGGTGGAGGACAGGTCAATGAAAAACTGTTTTTT. The V call is TRBV4-1, the J call TRBJ1-4; 7 bases align to TRBD1. V gave up 0 bases and J gave up 5 bases; unmatched junction bases: 9. The CDR3 is 17 residues long. Germline V CDR1 and CDR2: MGHRA, YSYEKL.

The chain is built from TRBV11-2 and TRBJ2-7; 7 nucleotides agree with TRBD2. CDR1 SGHAT and CDR2 FQNNGV come from the germline V gene. The CDR3 spans 14 residues. V was pared by 3 bases and J by 4 bases, with 6 bases of the junction left unmatched. CDR3 sequence reads: CASSFGASGYEQYF. The CDR3 bases are TGTGCCAGCAGCTTTGGGGCTAGCGGTTACGAGCAGTACTTC.